This TCR beta chain derives from a study of post-analysis software for immune sequencing data. Turning to the study itself: The disease courses spanned relapsing-remitting, secondary progressive and progressive-relapsing forms of multiple sclerosis.

This clonotype was detected a few times. Its specificity is unknown. Germline V gives CDR1 SGHVS, CDR2 FNYEAQ. V shed 3 bases, J shed 4 bases, and the junction held 2 bases outside the gene matches. The CDR3 loop spans 13 amino acids. Study-level points and caveats: TRBV5-6, TRBV5-1 and TRBV20-1 were among 4 or 5 TRBV segments more frequent in patients than controls. Samples prepared in the same batch strongly co-clustered by F measure.

Unique-molecular-identifier-tagged TCR beta cDNA libraries were used. TCRdb independently ran MiXCR on the PCR reads; one entry per CDR3 protein. Altogether roughly 600,000 distinct CDR3 sequences are present, roughly 47% being singletons, with the ten largest covering 1.5% to 2%. This TCR was sampled from a girl aged 10-17 years with multiple sclerosis. The sample comprised blood. V and J are TRBV7-6 and TRBJ2-7; 8 nucleotides line up with TRBD2. CDR3 loop: CASSFSGKYEQYF. In DNA, the CDR3 is TGTGCCAGCAGCTTTAGCGGGAAATACGAGCAGTACTTC.